This TCR beta chain stems from a study of patients and donors after allogeneic stem cell transplantation. TCRdb re-derived calls from the RT-PCR reads in MiXCR, one entry per CDR3 protein. In the table there are about 960,000 distinct CDR3 sequences, around 17% of which are singletons. This clonotype turned up a few times. This TCR came from a human donor who was either an allogeneic HSCT recipient or a stem cell or donor lymphocyte infusion donor (not recorded which). It is not recorded whose cells these are; they may come from a transplant donor. Sequencing input: blood, either unsorted or a sorted T cell fraction (not recorded which).

In DNA form, the CDR3 reads TGTGCCACCAGTGGGACGGGCTTTCCCTACGAGCAGTACTTC. Translation: CATSGTGFPYEQYF. This chain connects TRBV24-1 to TRBJ2-7; D not resolved. CDR1 is KGHDR and CDR2 is SFDVKD in the germline V gene. Trimming removed 5 bases from V and 2 bases from J, with 12 bases in between. This CDR3 is built from 14 residues.